These 5 T cell receptor beta chains originate from one sample sequenced in a study of regulatory T cells in long-lasting Graves disease. Combining iRepertoire HTBI primers with Arm-PCR of CDR3 regions, the authors built TCR beta libraries. TCRdb used MiXCR to reprocess the multiplex PCR reads, holding one entry per CDR3 protein. The table includes around 500,000 distinct CDR3 sequences, about 13% detected once. Time point: newly diagnosed GD, antithyroid drugs for less than 3 months. The authors made the TCR library using RNA they extracted from PBMCs. This same sample was also taken into another study, of T cells in Graves' hyperthyroidism and ophthalmopathy.

Sequenced here: peripheral blood mononuclear cells (PBMCs), sampled at new diagnosis, from a patient treated with antithyroid drugs. All receptors derive from a man younger than 45 with Graves disease.

Concerning this clonotype: A read error may be the cause here, since a much bigger clone is one base away. CDR3 residues: CSASHPSGTTNTGGLFF. In DNA form, the CDR3 reads TGCAGTGCTAGCCATCCTAGCGGCACAACGAACACCGGGGGGCTGTTTTTT. The chain carries TRBV20-1 and TRBJ2-2; 7 nucleotides line up with TRBD2. Germline V gives CDR1 DFQATT, CDR2 SNEGSKA (reference sequence). The length of the CDR3 is 17 residues.

This clonotype occurred many times. The chain is built from TRBV6-1 and TRBJ1-5; tentative D call: TRBD1 (6 bases). V gave up 5 bases and J gave up 6 bases, with 11 bases separating them. The CDR3 consists of 13 residues. Germline V gene data show CDR1 as MNHNS and CDR2 as SASEGT. The CDR3, as DNA: TGTGCCAGCAGTAACGACAGGTTTCAGCCCCAGCATTTT. It is translated as CASSNDRFQPQHF.

This clonotype was observed a handful of times. The genes are TRBV20-1 and TRBJ2-7; the match to TRBD2 covers 11 bases. CDR1 DFQATT and CDR2 SNEGSKA come from the germline V gene (reference sequence). The CDR3 length is 17 residues. The CDR3 is CSGVLTSGESLPYEQYF. As DNA, the CDR3 is TGCAGCGGCGTACTGACTAGCGGGGAATCATTGCCCTACGAGCAGTACTTC.

The table lists this clonotype with a few counts. J is TRBJ2-2 and V is TRBV28; tentative D call: TRBD1 (6 bases). This CDR3 has 15 residues. CDR1 MDHEN and CDR2 SYDVKM come from the germline V gene. Trimming removed 3 bases from V and 3 bases from J, with 11 bases in between. This CDR3 reads CASSFGRGYTGELFF. As DNA, the CDR3 is TGTGCCAGCAGTTTCGGCAGGGGCTACACCGGGGAGCTGTTTTTT.

This clonotype occurred many times. J is TRBJ1-5 and V is TRBV19; 10 bases are a match to TRBD1. Trimming took 9 bases from V and 1 from J; bases not matched to a gene: 3. CDR3 size: 14 residues. CDR1 is LNHDA, CDR2 SQIVND, per germline (reference sequence). The CDR3 protein is CASDRGPSNQPQHF. CDR3 sequence (DNA): TGTGCCAGCGACAGGGGGCCGAGCAATCAGCCCCAGCATTTT.